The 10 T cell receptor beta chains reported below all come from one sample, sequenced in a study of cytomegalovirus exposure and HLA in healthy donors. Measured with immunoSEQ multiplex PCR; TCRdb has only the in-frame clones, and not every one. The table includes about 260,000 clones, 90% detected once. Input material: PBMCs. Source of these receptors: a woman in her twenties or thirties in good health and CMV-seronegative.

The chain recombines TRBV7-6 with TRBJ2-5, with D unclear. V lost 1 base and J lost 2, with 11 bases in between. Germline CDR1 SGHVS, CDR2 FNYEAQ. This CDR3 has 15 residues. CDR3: CASSLVTNPQETQYF. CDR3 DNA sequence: TGTGCCAGCAGCTTAGTTACCAACCCTCAAGAGACCCAGTACTTC. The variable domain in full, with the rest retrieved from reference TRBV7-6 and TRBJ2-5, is GAGVSQSPRYKVTKRGQDVALRCDPISGHVSLYWYRQALGQGPEFLTYFNYEAQQDKSGLPNDRFSAERPEGSISTLTIQRTEQRDSAMYRCASSLVTNPQETQYFGPGTRLLVL.

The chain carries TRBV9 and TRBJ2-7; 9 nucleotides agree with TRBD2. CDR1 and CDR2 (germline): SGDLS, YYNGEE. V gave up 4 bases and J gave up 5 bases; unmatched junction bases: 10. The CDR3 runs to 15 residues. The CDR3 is CASSPLAGGHHEQYF. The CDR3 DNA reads TGTGCCAGCAGCCCTCTGGCGGGAGGGCACCACGAGCAGTACTTC.

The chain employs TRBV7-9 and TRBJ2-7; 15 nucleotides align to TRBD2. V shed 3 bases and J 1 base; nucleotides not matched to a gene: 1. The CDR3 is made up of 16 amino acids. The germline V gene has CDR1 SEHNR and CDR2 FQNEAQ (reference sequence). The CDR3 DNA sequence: TGTGCCAGCAGCTTGGGACTAGCGGGAGGATCCTACGAGCAGTACTTC. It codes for CASSLGLAGGSYEQYF.

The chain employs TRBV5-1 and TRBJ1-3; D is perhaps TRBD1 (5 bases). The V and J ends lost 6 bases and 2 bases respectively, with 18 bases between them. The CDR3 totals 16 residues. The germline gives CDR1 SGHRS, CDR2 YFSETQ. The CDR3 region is CASKREGSLPGNTIYF. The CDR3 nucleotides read TGCGCCAGCAAACGGGAGGGGAGTTTACCTGGAAACACCATATATTTT.

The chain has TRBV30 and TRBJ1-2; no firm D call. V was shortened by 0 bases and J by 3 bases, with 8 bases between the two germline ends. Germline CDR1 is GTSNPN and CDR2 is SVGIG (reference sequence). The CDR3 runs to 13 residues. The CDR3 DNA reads TGTGCCTGGAGTGTTCTGGGAGACTATGGCTACACCTTC. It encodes CAWSVLGDYGYTF. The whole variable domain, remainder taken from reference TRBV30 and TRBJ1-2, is SQTIHQWPATLVQPVGSPLSLECTVEGTSNPNLYWYRQAAGRGLQLLFYSVGIGQISSEVPQNLSASRPQDRQFILSSKKLLLSDSGFYLCAWSVLGDYGYTFGSGTRLTVV.

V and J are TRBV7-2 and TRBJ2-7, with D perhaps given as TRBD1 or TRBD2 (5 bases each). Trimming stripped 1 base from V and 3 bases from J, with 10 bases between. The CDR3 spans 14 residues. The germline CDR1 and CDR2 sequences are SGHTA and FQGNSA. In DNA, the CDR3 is TGTGCCAGCAGCTTAGGGGACGCAAGCTACGAGCAGTACTTC. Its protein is CASSLGDASYEQYF.

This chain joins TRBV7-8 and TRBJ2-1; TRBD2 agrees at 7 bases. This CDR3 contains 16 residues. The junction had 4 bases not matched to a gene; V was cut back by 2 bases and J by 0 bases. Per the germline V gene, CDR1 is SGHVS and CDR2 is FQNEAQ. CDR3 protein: CASSLWGRGSYNEQFF. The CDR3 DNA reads TGTGCCAGCAGCTTATGGGGGAGGGGCTCCTACAATGAGCAGTTCTTC.

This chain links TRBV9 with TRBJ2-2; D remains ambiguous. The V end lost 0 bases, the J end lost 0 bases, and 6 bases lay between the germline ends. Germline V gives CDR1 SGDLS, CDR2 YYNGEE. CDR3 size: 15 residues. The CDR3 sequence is CASSVAASNTGELFF. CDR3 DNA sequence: TGTGCCAGCAGCGTAGCGGCATCGAACACCGGGGAGCTGTTTTTT.

The CDR3 here is CATKASSGANVLTF. The CDR3 coding sequence is TGTGCCACCAAGGCCTCCTCTGGGGCCAACGTCCTGACTTTC. This rearrangement joins TRBV25-1 to TRBJ2-6; D uncertain. Germline-derived CDR1 and CDR2 are MGHDK and SYGVNS. CDR3 size: 14 residues. Trimming took 10 bases from V and 0 from J, leaving 10 bases between them.

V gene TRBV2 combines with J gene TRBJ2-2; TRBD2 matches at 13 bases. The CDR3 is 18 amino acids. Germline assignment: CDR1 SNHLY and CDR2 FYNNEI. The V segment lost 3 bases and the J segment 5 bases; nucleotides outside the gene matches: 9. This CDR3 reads CASSDLLAGGIVTGELFF. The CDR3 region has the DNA TGTGCCAGCAGTGACCTACTAGCGGGAGGGATCGTTACCGGGGAGCTGTTTTTT. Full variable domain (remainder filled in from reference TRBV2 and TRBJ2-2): EPEVTQTPSHQVTQMGQEVILRCVPISNHLYFYWYRQILGQKVEFLVSFYNNEISEKSEIFDDQFSVERPDGSNFTLKIRSTKLEDSAMYFCASSDLLAGGIVTGELFFGEGSRLTVL.